A single sample is the source of the 2 T cell receptor beta chains below, sequenced in a study of shared clonotypes between healthy human individuals. The protocol was immunoSEQ multiplex PCR, while the TCRdb copy is restricted to in-frame clones and leaves out a portion. Here the sample spans 2 million to 3 million clones, more than 85% being singletons. Sequencing used naive CD4+ T cells from PBMCs. This sample's subset: CD45RA+ positively selected. The source is a man aged 18 to 29 in good health. Some clones in this sample may be carry-over from other donors' samples.

Note on this clone: This sample also contains other DNA sequences that code for the same CDR3. This rearrangement joins TRBV11-3 to TRBJ2-7; D is possibly TRBD2 (6 bases). V dropped 5 bases and J dropped 3 bases, with 11 bases sitting between them. Germline CDR1 and CDR2: SGHNT and YENEEA. CDR3 length: 13 residues. The CDR3 spells CASSRSGSYEQYF. The CDR3 DNA reads TGTGCCAGCAGCCGGTCCGGGAGCTACGAGCAGTACTTC.

The chain uses TRBV7-9 and TRBJ1-4; 8 bases match TRBD1. The CDR3 has 14 residues. Germline CDR1 SEHNR, CDR2 FQNEAQ (reference sequence). After removal of 7 bases from V and 7 bases from J, the junction contained 8 bases not matched to a gene. The CDR3: CASTQGGGIEKLFF. CDR3 in DNA: TGTGCCAGCACACAGGGGGGCGGAATTGAAAAACTGTTTTTT.